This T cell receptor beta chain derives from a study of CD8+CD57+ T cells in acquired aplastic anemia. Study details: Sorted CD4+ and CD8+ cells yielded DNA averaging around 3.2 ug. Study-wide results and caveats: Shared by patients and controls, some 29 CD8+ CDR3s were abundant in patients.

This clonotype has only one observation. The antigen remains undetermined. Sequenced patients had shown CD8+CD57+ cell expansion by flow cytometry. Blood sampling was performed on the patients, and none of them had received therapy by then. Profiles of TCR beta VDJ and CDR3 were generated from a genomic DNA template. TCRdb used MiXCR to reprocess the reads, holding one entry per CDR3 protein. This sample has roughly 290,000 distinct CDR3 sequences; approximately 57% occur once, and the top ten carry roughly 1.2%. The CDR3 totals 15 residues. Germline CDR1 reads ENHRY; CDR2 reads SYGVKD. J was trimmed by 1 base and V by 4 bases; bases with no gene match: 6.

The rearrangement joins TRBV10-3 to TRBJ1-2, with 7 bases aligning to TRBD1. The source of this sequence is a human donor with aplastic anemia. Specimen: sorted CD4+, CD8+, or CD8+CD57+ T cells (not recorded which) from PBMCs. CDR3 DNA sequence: TGTGCCATCAGTGCGACAGGGAACTTTAACTATGGCTACACCTTC. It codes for CAISATGNFNYGYTF.